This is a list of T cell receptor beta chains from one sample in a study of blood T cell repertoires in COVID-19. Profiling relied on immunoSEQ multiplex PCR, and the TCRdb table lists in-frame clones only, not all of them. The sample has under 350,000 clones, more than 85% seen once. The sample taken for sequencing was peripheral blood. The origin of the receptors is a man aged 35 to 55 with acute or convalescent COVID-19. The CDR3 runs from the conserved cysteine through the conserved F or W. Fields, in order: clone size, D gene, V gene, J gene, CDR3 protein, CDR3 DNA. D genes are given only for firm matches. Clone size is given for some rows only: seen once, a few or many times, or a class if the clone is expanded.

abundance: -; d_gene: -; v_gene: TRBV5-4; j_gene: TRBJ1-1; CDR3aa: CASSSTGKTFF; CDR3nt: TGTGCCAGCAGCTCCACAGGGAAAACTTTCTTT
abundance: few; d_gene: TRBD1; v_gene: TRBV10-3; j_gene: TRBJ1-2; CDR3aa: CAISSGQGADGYTF; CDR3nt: TGTGCCATCAGTTCGGGACAGGGGGCGGATGGCTACACCTTC
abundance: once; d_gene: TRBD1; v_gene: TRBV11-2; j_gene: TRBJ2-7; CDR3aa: CASRRTGEYEQYF; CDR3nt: TGTGCCAGCAGGCGAACAGGGGAATACGAGCAGTACTTC
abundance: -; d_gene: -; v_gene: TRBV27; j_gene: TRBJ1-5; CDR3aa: CASTGHPNQPQHF; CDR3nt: TGTGCCAGCACCGGACACCCCAATCAGCCCCAGCATTTT
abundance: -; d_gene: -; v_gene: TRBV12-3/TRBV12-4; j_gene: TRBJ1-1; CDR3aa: CASSFLGGTEAFF; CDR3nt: TGTGCCAGCAGTTTTCTCGGAGGGACTGAAGCTTTCTTT
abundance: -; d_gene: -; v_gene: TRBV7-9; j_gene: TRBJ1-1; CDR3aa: CASSPKGLRTEAFF; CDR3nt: TGTGCCAGCAGCCCCAAGGGGCTGAGAACTGAAGCTTTCTTT
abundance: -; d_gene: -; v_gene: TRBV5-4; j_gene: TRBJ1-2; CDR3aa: CASSPPEQSIYGYTF; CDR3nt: TGTGCCAGCAGCCCCCCGGAACAGTCGATTTATGGCTACACCTTC
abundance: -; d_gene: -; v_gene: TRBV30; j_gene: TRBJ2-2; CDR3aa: CARAGRNTGELFF; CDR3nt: TGTGCCCGGGCGGGCAGAAACACCGGGGAGCTGTTTTTT
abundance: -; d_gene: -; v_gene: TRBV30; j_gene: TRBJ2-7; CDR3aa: CAWSRGFGFDEQYF; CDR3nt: TGTGCCTGGAGCCGTGGTTTCGGGTTCGACGAGCAGTACTTC
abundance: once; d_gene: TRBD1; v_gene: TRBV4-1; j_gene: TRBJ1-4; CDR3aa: CASSHPGTGGEKLFF; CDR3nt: TGCGCCAGCAGCCATCCCGGGACAGGGGGGGAAAAACTGTTTTTT
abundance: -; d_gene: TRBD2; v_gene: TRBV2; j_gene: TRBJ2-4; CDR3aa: CASSETLAGPLAKNIQYF; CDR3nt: TGTGCCAGCAGTGAAACTCTAGCGGGACCCCTAGCCAAAAACATTCAGTACTTC
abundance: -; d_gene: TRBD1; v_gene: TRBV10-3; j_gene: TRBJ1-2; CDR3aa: CAIMKAGGTNYGYTF; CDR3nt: TGTGCCATCATGAAGGCAGGGGGAACTAACTATGGCTACACCTTC
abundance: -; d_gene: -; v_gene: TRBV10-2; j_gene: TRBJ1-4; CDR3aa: CASTGANEKLFF; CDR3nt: TGCGCCAGCACAGGGGCTAATGAAAAACTGTTTTTT
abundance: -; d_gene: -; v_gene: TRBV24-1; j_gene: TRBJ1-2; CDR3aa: CATSDPGIHYGYTF; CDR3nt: TGTGCCACCAGTGATCCCGGGATTCACTATGGCTACACCTTC
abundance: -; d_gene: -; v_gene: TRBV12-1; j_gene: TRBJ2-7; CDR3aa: CASSFVSGQTYEQYF; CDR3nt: TGTGCCAGCAGCTTTGTGTCAGGCCAAACCTACGAGCAGTACTTC
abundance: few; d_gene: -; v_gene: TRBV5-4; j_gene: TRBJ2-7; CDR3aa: CASSPGSSSYEQYF; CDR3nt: TGTGCCAGCAGCCCCGGGAGCTCATCCTACGAGCAGTACTTC
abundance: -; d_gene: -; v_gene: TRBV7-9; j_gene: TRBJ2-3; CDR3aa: CASSLDRTTDTQYF; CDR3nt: TGTGCCAGCAGTCTCGACAGGACCACAGATACGCAGTATTTT
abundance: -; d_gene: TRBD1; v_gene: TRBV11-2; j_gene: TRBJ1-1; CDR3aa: CASSFGTANTEAFF; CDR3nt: TGTGCCAGCAGCTTCGGGACAGCGAACACTGAAGCTTTCTTT
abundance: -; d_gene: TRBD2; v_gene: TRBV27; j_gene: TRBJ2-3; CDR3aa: CASRRKLAGVTDTQYF; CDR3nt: TGTGCCAGCAGACGTAAACTAGCGGGAGTTACAGATACGCAGTATTTT
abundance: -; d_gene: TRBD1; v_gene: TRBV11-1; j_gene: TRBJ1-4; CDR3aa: CASSPNRGNEKLFF; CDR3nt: TGTGCCAGCAGCCCTAACAGGGGAAATGAAAAACTGTTTTTT
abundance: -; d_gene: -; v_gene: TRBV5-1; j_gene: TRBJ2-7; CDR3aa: CASSSPGVGTYEQYF; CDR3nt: TGCGCCAGCAGCTCCCCAGGGGTTGGGACCTACGAGCAGTACTTC
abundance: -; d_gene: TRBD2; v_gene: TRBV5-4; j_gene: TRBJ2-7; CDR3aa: CASSLYSGRGAYEQYF; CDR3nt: TGTGCCAGCAGCTTGTATTCTGGGCGGGGGGCTTACGAGCAGTACTTC